This is a list of T cell receptor beta chains from one sample in a study of tumor-infiltrating lymphocytes in primary liver carcinoma. Each CDR3 protein is one row after TCRdb ran MiXCR on the multiplex PCR reads. This table has 20,000 to 25,000 distinct CDR3 sequences, around three quarters appearing once. The sequenced sample was liver tumor tissue from sampling region 1. Source of these receptors: a man aged 35 to 55 with primary liver carcinoma and hepatitis B virus infection. Both conserved end residues are part of each CDR3. D genes are given only for firm matches. Clone size is stated in some rows and not others, as once, few, many or a class when expanded.

clone_size | j_call | v_call | d_call | cdr3_nt | cdr3_aa
many | TRBJ2-2 | TRBV7-6 | TRBD2 | TGTGCCAGCAGCCCCCTAGCGGGAGATCGCACCGGGGAGCTGTTTTTT | CASSPLAGDRTGELFF
many | TRBJ2-5 | TRBV7-3 | . | TGTGCCACCTTCCCGAGGGGTAGCGGAAAATTTCAAGAGACCCAGTACTTC | CATFPRGSGKFQETQYF
once | TRBJ2-7 | TRBV4-2 | . | TGTGCCAGCAGCCAAGAGGGGCAAGATGCGGGGAAGCAGTACTTC | CASSQEGQDAGKQYF
many | TRBJ1-3 | TRBV9 | . | TGTGCCAGCAGCGTAGGGGATGGAAACACCATATATTTT | CASSVGDGNTIYF
. | TRBJ2-3 | TRBV4-2 | . | TGTGCCAGCAGCCAAGTGGCGCCTCTAGTGGGAGCGACGGATACGCAGTATTTT | CASSQVAPLVGATDTQYF
once | TRBJ2-3 | TRBV13 | TRBD2 | TGTGGCAGTAGCTCTAGCGGGAGCGCAGATACGCAGTATTTT | CGSSSSGSADTQYF
many | TRBJ2-7 | TRBV28 | TRBD1 | TGTGCCACCCGGGACAGGGATTCCTCCGAGCAGTACTTC | CATRDRDSSEQYF
. | TRBJ1-1 | TRBV11-2 | TRBD1 | TGTGCCGGGACAGGTAGCAGGGTGAACACTGAAGCTTTCTTT | CAGTGSRVNTEAFF
. | TRBJ2-1 | TRBV20-1 | TRBD2 | TGCAGTGCTGTTAGCGGGAGGGGTTACGATGAGCAGCTCTTC | CSAVSGRGYDEQLF
. | TRBJ1-5 | TRBV6-2/TRBV6-3 | TRBD1 | TGTGCCAGTACCCTTACAGAGGGGGCGTATAACAATCAGCCCCAGCATTTT | CASTLTEGAYNNQPQHF
. | TRBJ2-2 | TRBV5-6 | . | TGTGCCAGCAGTATCGGGGCAGGAGTCACCGGGGAACTGTTTTTT | CASSIGAGVTGELFF
. | TRBJ2-5 | TRBV5-4 | TRBD1 | TGTGCCATTGGGACAGAAGAGACTCAGTACTTC | CAIGTEETQYF
. | TRBJ2-2 | TRBV7-9 | TRBD1 | TGTGCCAGCAGCCCCCCAGGGGGAAGCACCGGGGAGCTGTTTTTT | CASSPPGGSTGELFF
many | TRBJ2-1 | TRBV20-1 | . | TGCAGTGCTAGAGACCCTAAGGAGACTGAGCAGTTCTTC | CSARDPKETEQFF
. | TRBJ2-1 | TRBV5-1 | TRBD1 | TGCGCCAGCAGGGTACAGGGGGCGAACAATGAGCAGTTTTTC | CASRVQGANNEQFF
once | TRBJ2-1 | TRBV29-1 | . | TGCAGCGCCCGCCCATGGGGCAATGAACAGTTCTTC | CSARPWGNEQFF
. | TRBJ1-2 | TRBV7-8 | . | . | CASSFAPAGGGGYTF
. | TRBJ2-7 | TRBV4-2 | TRBD2 | TGTGCCAGCACTGGAAAACCGGGACTAGCGGGGGGGCCACACGAGCAGTACTTT | CASTGKPGLAGGPHEQYF
. | TRBJ1-5 | TRBV6-2/TRBV6-3 | . | TGTGCCAGCACCCTCGACAGTTGTAACAATCAGGCCCAGCATTTT | CASTLDSCNNQAQHF
. | TRBJ2-7 | TRBV28 | TRBD2 | TGTGCCAGCAGTGCCCTAGCGGGGAACCACGAGCGGTACTTC | CASSALAGNHERYF
few | TRBJ2-7 | TRBV20-1 | TRBD2 | TGCAGTGCTAGAGATGGGCGGGAGACCCCCTACGAGCAGTACTTC | CSARDGRETPYEQYF
once | TRBJ2-7 | TRBV7-8 | . | TGTGCCAGTAGCTTAGCGGAGGGAGCAGGCTACGAGCGGTACTTC | CASSLAEGAGYERYF
. | TRBJ2-1 | TRBV7-2 | . | TGTGCCAGCAGCCTTTTCGGACAGCCCAGTGAGCAGTTCTTC | CASSLFGQPSEQFF
. | TRBJ1-5 | TRBV28 | TRBD1 | TGTGCCAGTAACACCTCGGACAGGGAAATTCAGCCCCAGCATTTT | CASNTSDREIQPQHF
once | TRBJ2-3 | TRBV6-5 | TRBD2 | TGTACCAACCGTTACGGGCGGGGGGCGGGAGATACGCAGTATTTT | CTNRYGRGAGDTQYF
. | TRBJ2-7 | TRBV10-3 | . | TGTGCCATCGGTGAGTCGTCGCAGCAAACCTACGGGAAGTACTTC | CAIGESSQQTYGKYF
. | TRBJ1-5 | TRBV5-1 | . | TGTGCCAGCAGCTTGCTCCCAGGGTCCAATCAGCCCCAGCAATTT | CASSLLPGSNQPQQF
. | TRBJ1-6 | TRBV4-1 | . | TGCGCCAGCGGCCACCACCTACGGGACGCGGATTCACCCCTCCACTTT | CASGHHLRDADSPLHF
once | TRBJ1-6 | TRBV11-1 | TRBD1 | TGTGCCAGTAGCCTACAGGGGGCCAATTTACCCCCCCACTTT | CASSLQGANLPPHF
. | TRBJ2-7 | TRBV4-2 | TRBD2 | TGTGCCAGCAGCCAAGGTGCTAGCGGGGTTTCCTACGAGCGGTACTTC | CASSQGASGVSYERYF
. | TRBJ1-6 | TRBV11-2 | . | TGTGCCAGCAGCTTAGACCTTTGCAACCAATTCAGAACCCTCCACTTT | CASSLDLCNQFRTLHF
medium-sized | TRBJ2-5 | TRBV4-2 | . | TGTGCCAGCAGCCAAGAACCAACAGAGACCCAGTACTTC | CASSQEPTETQYF
few | TRBJ2-1 | TRBV11-2 | TRBD2 | TGTGCCAGTAGCTTAGGGCTCCTAGCGGGAATGAATGAGCAATTCTTC | CASSLGLLAGMNEQFF
many | TRBJ2-5 | TRBV11-1 | . | TGTGCCAGCAGCTTGGGTGTACAGGTTAGAGAGACCCAGTACTTC | CASSLGVQVRETQYF
medium-sized | TRBJ2-1 | TRBV5-4 | . | TGTGCCAGCAGCTTGGGACAGTACAATGAGCAGTTCTTC | CASSLGQYNEQFF
. | TRBJ2-7 | TRBV11-2 | . | TGTGCCAGCAGCTTGACTGCGTCTAGCTCCTACGAACAGTACTTC | CASSLTASSSYEQYF
. | TRBJ2-7 | TRBV29-1 | . | TGCAGCGTTGCAGGTGTTCCCTCCTCCGAGGAGTACTTC | CSVAGVPSSEEYF
many | TRBJ1-1 | TRBV7-6 | . | TGTGCCAGCAGCCAGACAGGGAACACTGAAGCTTTCTTT | CASSQTGNTEAFF
few | TRBJ2-2 | TRBV6-2/TRBV6-3 | TRBD1 | TGTGCTAGCGAATCCGGGACAGGGCACACCGGGGAGCCGTTTTTT | CASESGTGHTGEPFF
. | TRBJ2-3 | TRBV14 | . | TGTGCCAGCAGCCAAGATATGGCAGATGCGCAGTATTTT | CASSQDMADAQYF
. | TRBJ2-1 | TRBV12-3/TRBV12-4 | TRBD2 | TGTACCAGTACTTTTCGGGGAGGGCCCAATGAGCAGTTCTTC | CTSTFRGGPNEQFF
. | TRBJ2-7 | TRBV7-9 | . | TGTGCCAGCAGCTCCCTAGGCCTCAGGACATGCCTCTACGAGCAGTACTTC | CASSSLGLRTCLYEQYF
. | TRBJ2-1 | TRBV4-1 | . | TGCACCAGCAGTCCGCTCGGTAACAACAACAATGAACAGTTCTTC | CTSSPLGNNNNEQFF
. | TRBJ2-1 | TRBV6-2/TRBV6-3 | . | TGTGTCAGCAGAAGACTGGCGGGGGCCAACTACAATGAGCAGTTCTTC | CVSRRLAGANYNEQFF
. | TRBJ2-7 | TRBV5-6 | . | TGTGTCAGCAGCTTGAGGGGGTACGAGCAGTACTTC | CVSSLRGYEQYF